This is a list of T cell receptor beta chains from one sample in a study of blood T cell repertoires in COVID-19. Libraries were prepared by immunoSEQ multiplex PCR; TCRdb keeps only in-frame clonotypes and omits some of them. The data contain roughly 150,000 clones, 75% to 85% of them singletons. Input material: PBMCs or T cells enriched from blood (not recorded which). The receptors come from a man aged 35 to 55 who had recovered from COVID-19. Each CDR3 is given with its conserved first and last residue. The D gene is left open where the match is weak. Size is omitted from some rows. Given values are once, few, many or a class for expanded clones.

TRBV5-1,TRBJ1-1,few,NA,CASSLDGRTEAFF,TGCGCCAGCAGCTTGGATGGGCGCACTGAAGCTTTCTTT
TRBV7-2,TRBJ2-1,NA,TRBD2,CASSLGGGAGYNEQFF,TGTGCCAGCAGCTTAGGCGGGGGGGCCGGCTACAATGAGCAGTTCTTC
TRBV30,TRBJ1-1,NA,NA,CALTNSSSTEAFF,TGTGCCTTGACGAACAGTTCCTCCACCGAAGCTTTCTTT
TRBV15,TRBJ1-5,NA,TRBD1,CATSRDRGTWQPQHF,TGTGCCACCAGCAGGGACAGGGGAACGTGGCAGCCCCAGCATTTT
TRBV5-1,TRBJ2-2,few,TRBD2,CASSPGLAAGELFF,TGCGCCAGCAGCCCGGGACTAGCGGCCGGGGAGCTGTTTTTT
TRBV2,TRBJ1-2,NA,NA,CASLDRNVISGYTF,TGTGCCAGCCTCGACAGAAACGTTATATCGGGCTACACCTTC
TRBV20-1,TRBJ1-5,NA,NA,CSASEGSNQPQHF,TGCAGTGCTAGTGAGGGCAGCAATCAGCCCCAGCATTTT
TRBV13,TRBJ1-2,NA,NA,CASSTPGDGAYLGYTF,TGTGCCAGCAGCACCCCGGGGGACGGGGCTTACCTTGGCTACACCTTC
TRBV6-5,TRBJ2-3,NA,NA,CASSYSRDTDTQYF,TGTGCCAGCAGTTACTCCCGGGACACAGATACGCAGTATTTT
TRBV6-6,TRBJ1-4,once,NA,CASSYSGGYEKLFF,TGTGCCAGCAGTTACTCCGGGGGTTATGAAAAACTGTTTTTT
TRBV5-8,TRBJ1-3,NA,TRBD1,CASSVTGASGNTIYF,TGTGCCAGCAGCGTGACAGGGGCCTCTGGAAACACCATATATTTT
TRBV5-1,TRBJ2-1,NA,NA,CASSSLGTLYNEQFF,TGCGCCAGCAGTTCCCTCGGGACTCTTTACAATGAGCAGTTCTTC
TRBV15,TRBJ1-5,many,NA,CATRRGDSNQPQHF,TGTGCCACCAGGCGGGGGGATAGCAATCAGCCCCAGCATTTT
TRBV7-8,TRBJ1-5,NA,NA,CASSLKASNQPQHF,TGTGCCAGCAGCTTAAAAGCCAGCAATCAGCCCCAGCATTTT
TRBV6-2/TRBV6-3,TRBJ1-4,NA,TRBD1,CASSGITGARGNEKLFF,TGTGCCAGCAGTGGAATTACAGGGGCGCGGGGTAATGAAAAACTGTTTTTT
TRBV4-2,TRBJ2-2,NA,TRBD1,CASSQDAGQGTGELFF,TGTGCCAGCAGCCAAGATGCGGGACAGGGGACCGGGGAGCTGTTTTTT
TRBV7-8,TRBJ2-6,few,TRBD1,CASSLGGRGRSGANVLTF,TGTGCCAGCAGCTTGGGTGGCAGGGGGCGTTCTGGGGCCAACGTCCTGACTTTC
TRBV6-5,TRBJ1-2,few,NA,CAIRPEAHYGYTF,TGTGCCATCCGTCCCGAGGCCCACTATGGCTACACCTTC
TRBV6-5,TRBJ1-1,NA,NA,CASSPGGHTEAFF,TGTGCCAGCAGCCCGGGGGGCCACACTGAAGCTTTCTTT
TRBV6-1,TRBJ2-3,NA,TRBD2,CASSGKRGGLPTDTQYF,TGTGCCAGCAGTGGCAAGCGGGGGGGACTTCCCACAGATACGCAGTATTTT
TRBV5-1,TRBJ2-2,NA,NA,CASSLTGERTGELFF,TGCGCCAGCAGCTTGACGGGGGAAAGGACCGGGGAGCTGTTTTTT
TRBV4-2,TRBJ2-3,NA,TRBD2,CASSLGGITSTDTQYF,TGTGCCAGCAGCCTGGGGGGGATTACTAGCACAGATACGCAGTATTTT
TRBV11-2,TRBJ2-1,many,TRBD1,CASSLMTGDNEQFF,TGTGCCAGCAGCTTAATGACAGGGGACAATGAGCAGTTCTTC
TRBV28,TRBJ2-1,NA,NA,CASSSPGEGYNEQFF,TGTGCCAGCAGTTCCCCGGGCGAGGGCTACAATGAGCAGTTCTTC
TRBV30,TRBJ2-1,once,TRBD2,CALHTSGHNEQFF,TGTGCCCTGCATACTAGCGGGCATAATGAGCAGTTCTTC
TRBV6-5,TRBJ2-2,NA,TRBD1,CASRSGTVNTGELFF,TGTGCCAGCAGATCCGGGACAGTGAACACCGGGGAGCTGTTTTTT
TRBV30,TRBJ2-6,NA,TRBD1,CAWSKGAPLTF,TGTGCCTGGAGTAAGGGGGCTCCTTTGACTTTC
TRBV30,TRBJ2-1,NA,NA,CAGGGGASYNEQFF,TGTGCCGGCGGAGGGGGCGCATCCTACAATGAGCAGTTCTTC
TRBV4-1,TRBJ1-3,NA,TRBD1,CASSVGGGRSGNTIYF,TGCGCCAGCAGCGTAGGGGGCGGAAGGTCTGGAAACACCATATATTTT
TRBV7-6,TRBJ2-5,NA,NA,CASSLGLQGQETQYF,TGTGCCAGCAGCTTAGGTCTCCAGGGACAAGAGACCCAGTACTTC
TRBV5-4,TRBJ1-2,NA,NA,CASSQDKSHGYTF,TGTGCCAGCAGCCAGGACAAATCCCATGGCTACACCTTC
TRBV7-3,TRBJ1-1,NA,NA,CASSLMGDSYTEAFF,TGTGCCAGCAGCTTAATGGGCGACAGCTACACTGAAGCTTTCTTT
TRBV6-5,TRBJ1-2,NA,NA,CASTDPRLGRKGYTF,TGTGCCAGCACCGACCCGAGACTAGGACGCAAAGGCTACACCTTC
TRBV14,TRBJ1-2,NA,TRBD1,CASSQALGQGNYGYTF,TGTGCCAGCAGCCAAGCTCTGGGACAGGGGAACTATGGCTACACCTTC
TRBV12-5,TRBJ2-7,once,TRBD2,CASGLVPLAGGRQYF,TGTGCTAGTGGTTTGGTACCACTAGCGGGGGGCAGGCAGTACTTC
TRBV5-4,TRBJ1-2,NA,NA,CASSLGGGYTF,TGTGCCAGCAGCTTGGGAGGTGGCTACACCTTC
TRBV5-1,TRBJ1-4,NA,NA,CASSLDVGAGEKLFF,TGCGCCAGCAGCTTGGATGTGGGGGCGGGTGAAAAACTGTTTTTT
TRBV3-1/TRBV3-2,TRBJ2-2,NA,TRBD2,CASSQEGIGSGGVTGELFF,TGTGCCAGCAGCCAAGAAGGAATTGGGAGCGGGGGAGTCACCGGGGAGCTGTTTTTT
TRBV3-1/TRBV3-2,TRBJ2-2,NA,NA,CASSQEGGHTGELFF,TGTGCCAGCAGCCAAGAGGGGGGGCACACCGGGGAGCTGTTTTTT
TRBV18,TRBJ1-1,NA,TRBD1,CASSPMGQGATEAFF,TGTGCCAGCTCACCAATGGGACAGGGGGCGACTGAAGCTTTCTTT
TRBV6-5,TRBJ1-1,NA,NA,CASSYQENTEAFF,TGTGCCAGCAGTTATCAGGAGAACACTGAAGCTTTCTTT
TRBV6-1,TRBJ1-1,NA,NA,CASSEVTRTEAFF,TGTGCCAGCAGTGAAGTAACGAGGACTGAAGCTTTCTTT
TRBV5-1,TRBJ1-4,NA,NA,CASSFGGGELFF,TGCGCCAGCAGCTTCGGCGGGGGGGAACTGTTTTTT
TRBV7-3,TRBJ2-1,NA,TRBD2,CASSLAGGENNEQFF,TGTGCCAGCAGCTTAGCGGGGGGCGAAAACAATGAGCAGTTCTTC
TRBV29-1,TRBJ1-1,NA,TRBD1,CSVIRGPGTEAFF,TGCAGCGTCATAAGGGGGCCGGGGACTGAAGCTTTCTTT
TRBV10-3,TRBJ1-6,NA,TRBD1,CAISEFGQGNNSPLHF,TGTGCCATCAGTGAATTTGGACAGGGGAACAATTCACCCCTCCACTTT
TRBV12-5,TRBJ2-6,NA,NA,CASGLVQGNVLTF,TGTGCTAGTGGTTTGGTACAGGGCAACGTCCTGACTTTC
TRBV4-2,TRBJ2-1,NA,TRBD2,CASSLTTSGADEQFF,TGTGCCAGCAGCCTAACGACTAGCGGGGCGGATGAGCAGTTCTTC